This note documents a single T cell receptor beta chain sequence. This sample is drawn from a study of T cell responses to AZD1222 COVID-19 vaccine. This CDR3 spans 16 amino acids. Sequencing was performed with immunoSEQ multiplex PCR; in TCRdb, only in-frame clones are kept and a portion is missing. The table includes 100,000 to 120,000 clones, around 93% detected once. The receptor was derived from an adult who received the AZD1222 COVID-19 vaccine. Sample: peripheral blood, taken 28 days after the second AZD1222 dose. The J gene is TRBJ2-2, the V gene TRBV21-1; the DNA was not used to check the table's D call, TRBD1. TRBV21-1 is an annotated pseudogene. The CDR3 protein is CASSTGPGAAPGELFF. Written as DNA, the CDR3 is TGTGCCAGCAGCACCGGCCCAGGGGCTGCACCCGGGGAGCTGTTTTTT.